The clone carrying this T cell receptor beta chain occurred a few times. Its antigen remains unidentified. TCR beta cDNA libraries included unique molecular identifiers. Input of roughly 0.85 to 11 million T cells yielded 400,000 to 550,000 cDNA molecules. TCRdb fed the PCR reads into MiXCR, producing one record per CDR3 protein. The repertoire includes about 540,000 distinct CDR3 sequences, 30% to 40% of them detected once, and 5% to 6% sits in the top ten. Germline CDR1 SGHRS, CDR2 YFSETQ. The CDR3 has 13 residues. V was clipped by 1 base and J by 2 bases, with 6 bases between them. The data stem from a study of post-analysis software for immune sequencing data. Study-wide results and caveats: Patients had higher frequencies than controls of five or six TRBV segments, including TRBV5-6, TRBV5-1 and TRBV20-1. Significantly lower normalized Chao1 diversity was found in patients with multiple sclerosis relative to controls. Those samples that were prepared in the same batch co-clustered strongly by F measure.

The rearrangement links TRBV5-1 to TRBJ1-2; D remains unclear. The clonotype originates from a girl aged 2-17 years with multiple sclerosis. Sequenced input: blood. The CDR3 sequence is CASSLTQNYGYTF. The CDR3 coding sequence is TGCGCCAGCAGCTTGACACAAAACTATGGCTACACCTTC. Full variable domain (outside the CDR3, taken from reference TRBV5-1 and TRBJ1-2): KAGVTQTPRYLIKTRGQQVTLSCSPISGHRSVSWYQQTPGQGLQFLFEYFSETQRNKGNFPGRFSGRQFSNSRSEMNVSTLELGDSALYLCASSLTQNYGYTFGSGTRLTVV.